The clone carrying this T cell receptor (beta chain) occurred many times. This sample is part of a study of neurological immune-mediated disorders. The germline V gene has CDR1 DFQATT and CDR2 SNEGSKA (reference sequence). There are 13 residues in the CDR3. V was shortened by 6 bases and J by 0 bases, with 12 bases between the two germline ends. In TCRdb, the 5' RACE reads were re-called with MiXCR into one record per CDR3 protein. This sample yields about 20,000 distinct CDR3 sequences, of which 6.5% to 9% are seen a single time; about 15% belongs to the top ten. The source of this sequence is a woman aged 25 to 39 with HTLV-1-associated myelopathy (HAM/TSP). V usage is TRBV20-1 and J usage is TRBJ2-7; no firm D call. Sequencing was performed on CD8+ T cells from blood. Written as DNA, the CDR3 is TGCAGTGCGAAGGTAGAGGACTCCTACGAGCAGTACTTC. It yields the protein CSAKVEDSYEQYF.